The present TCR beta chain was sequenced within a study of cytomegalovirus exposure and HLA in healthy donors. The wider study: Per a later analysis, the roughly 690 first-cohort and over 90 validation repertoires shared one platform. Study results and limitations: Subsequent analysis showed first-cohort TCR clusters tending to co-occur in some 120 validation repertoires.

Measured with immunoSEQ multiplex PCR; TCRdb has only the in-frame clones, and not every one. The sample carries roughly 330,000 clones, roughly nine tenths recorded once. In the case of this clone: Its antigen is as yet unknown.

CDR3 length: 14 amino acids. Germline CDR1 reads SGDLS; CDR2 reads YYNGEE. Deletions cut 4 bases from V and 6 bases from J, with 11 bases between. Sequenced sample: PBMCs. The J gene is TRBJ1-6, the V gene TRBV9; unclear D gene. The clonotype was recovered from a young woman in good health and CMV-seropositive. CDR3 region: CASSWVASNSPLHF. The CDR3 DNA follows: TGTGCCAGCAGCTGGGTGGCCAGTAATTCACCCCTCCACTTT.